The sequence of this T cell receptor (beta chain) was determined in a study of human T cells and chemical hapten exposure. Study context: Small differences in pooled library volume mainly drove the variation in TCR yields per sample.

Time point specified: patch test 2, 6 weeks after DPC sensitization. Treatment noted: therapeutic diphenylcyclopropenone sensitization with weekly scalp DPC. Patch tests were applied only after blood draws. The authors' processing: Per-sample TCR counts ranged from about 23,224 to 690,600, median roughly 98,000. Using its own MiXCR run on the RACE reads, TCRdb lists one record per CDR3 protein. The V and J calls reflect TCRdb's pipeline rather than the authors' work. The repertoire holds tens of thousands of distinct CDR3 sequences, 8.5% seen once, with approximately 3.4% in the top ten. Trimming cost V 7 bases and J 0 bases, with 9 bases left between them. The CDR3 runs 13 residues. Germline V gene data show CDR1 as SNHLY and CDR2 as FYNNEI.

The rearrangement links TRBV2 to TRBJ1-1, with a weak D call TRBD1 (6 bases). The sample here was whole blood, taken in connection with sensitization to the hapten diphenylcyclopropenone (DPC). The clonotype comes from a woman between 50 and 59 years old with alopecia areata. Some clones in this sample may be carry-over from other donors' samples. CDR3 amino acids: CASKGGLNTEAFF. CDR3 DNA: TGTGCCAGCAAGGGGGGGCTGAACACTGAAGCTTTCTTT.